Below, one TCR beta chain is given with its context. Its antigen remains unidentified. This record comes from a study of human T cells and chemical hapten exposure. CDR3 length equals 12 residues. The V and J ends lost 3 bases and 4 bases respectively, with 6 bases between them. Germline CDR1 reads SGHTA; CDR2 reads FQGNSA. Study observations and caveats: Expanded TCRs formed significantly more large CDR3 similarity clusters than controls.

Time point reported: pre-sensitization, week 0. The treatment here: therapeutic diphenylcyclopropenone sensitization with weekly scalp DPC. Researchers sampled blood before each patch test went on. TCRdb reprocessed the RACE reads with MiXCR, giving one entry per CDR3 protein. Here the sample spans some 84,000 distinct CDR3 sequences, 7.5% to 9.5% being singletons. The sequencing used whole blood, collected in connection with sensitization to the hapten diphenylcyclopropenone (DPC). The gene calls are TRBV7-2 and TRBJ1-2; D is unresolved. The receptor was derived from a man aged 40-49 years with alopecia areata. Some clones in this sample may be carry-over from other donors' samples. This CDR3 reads CASSFDVYGYTF. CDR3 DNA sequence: TGTGCCAGCAGCTTTGATGTCTATGGCTACACCTTC. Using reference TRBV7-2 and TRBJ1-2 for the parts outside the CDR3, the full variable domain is GAGVSQSPSNKVTEKGKDVELRCDPISGHTALYWYRQSLGQGLEFLIYFQGNSAPDKSGLPSDRFSAERTGGSVSTLTIQRTQQEDSAVYLCASSFDVYGYTFGSGTRLTVV.